The rows below give T cell receptor beta chains drawn from one sample of a study of cytomegalovirus exposure and HLA in healthy donors. Sequenced by immunoSEQ multiplex PCR; TCRdb stores in-frame clones only, minus some. The sample consists of fewer than 400,000 clones, 88% of them appearing once. Sequenced input: PBMCs. The receptor set was obtained from a man younger than 45 in good health and CMV-seronegative. CDR3s include the opening cysteine and the closing phenylalanine or tryptophan.

v_call,cdr3_aa
TRBV5-4,CASSLDLGERNEKLFF
TRBV27,CATGERGPWTDTQYF
TRBV18,CASSLMGGSTDTQYF
TRBV6-5,CASSPQGYGNTIYF
TRBV6-1,CASSDRNSSRYNEQFF
TRBV6-6,CASTGIDEQYF
TRBV7-8,CASSLNTGEAGELFF
TRBV30,CACESLPNTEAFF
TRBV6-5,CASNGQPNTEAFF
TRBV19,CASRQTGVGNQPQHF
TRBV6-5,CASTHRDRGSYEQYF
TRBV15,CATSREGALTGELFF
TRBV5-1,CASSSDRGGYTF
TRBV9,CASSRQRTSGFAGELFF
TRBV19,CASSTERGRTYEQYF
TRBV19,CASSIRPITTNTEAFF
TRBV4-3,CASSQVRTGKEKLFF
TRBV19,CASSIRDYNSPLHF
TRBV11-2,CASSDKESSYNSPLHF
TRBV6-5,CASRLAGSYNEQFF
TRBV27,CASSLAQGYEQFF
TRBV18,CASSPSGTGTNTEAFF
TRBV5-1,CASSLAGQNYGYTF
TRBV12-5,CASGPDRASNTGELFF